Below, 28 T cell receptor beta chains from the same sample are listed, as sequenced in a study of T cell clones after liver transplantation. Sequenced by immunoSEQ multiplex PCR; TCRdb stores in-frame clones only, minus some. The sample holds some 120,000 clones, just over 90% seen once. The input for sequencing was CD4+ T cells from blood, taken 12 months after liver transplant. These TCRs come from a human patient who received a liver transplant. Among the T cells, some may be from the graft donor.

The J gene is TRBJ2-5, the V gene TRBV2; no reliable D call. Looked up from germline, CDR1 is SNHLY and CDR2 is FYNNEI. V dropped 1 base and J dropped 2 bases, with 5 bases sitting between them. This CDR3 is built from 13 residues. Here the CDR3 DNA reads TGTGCCAGCAGTGAAGAGCGTCAAGAGACCCAGTACTTC. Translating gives CASSEERQETQYF. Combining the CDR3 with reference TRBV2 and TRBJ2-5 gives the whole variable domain EPEVTQTPSHQVTQMGQEVILRCVPISNHLYFYWYRQILGQKVEFLVSFYNNEISEKSEIFDDQFSVERPDGSNFTLKIRSTKLEDSAMYFCASSEERQETQYFGPGTRLLVL.

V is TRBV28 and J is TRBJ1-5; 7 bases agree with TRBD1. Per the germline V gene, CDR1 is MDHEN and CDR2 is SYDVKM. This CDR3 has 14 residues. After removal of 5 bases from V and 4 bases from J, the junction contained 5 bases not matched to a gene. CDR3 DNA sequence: TGTGCCAGCAGTCAGGGACAGCCGAATCAGCCCCAGCATTTT. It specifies CASSQGQPNQPQHF.

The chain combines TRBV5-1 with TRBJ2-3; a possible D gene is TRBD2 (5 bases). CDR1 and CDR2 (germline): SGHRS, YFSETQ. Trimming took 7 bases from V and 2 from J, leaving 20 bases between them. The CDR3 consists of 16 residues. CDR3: CASGQFRSGNTDTQYF. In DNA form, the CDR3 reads TGCGCCAGCGGTCAATTCAGGAGCGGAAACACAGATACGCAGTATTTT. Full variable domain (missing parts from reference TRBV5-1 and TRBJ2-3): KAGVTQTPRYLIKTRGQQVTLSCSPISGHRSVSWYQQTPGQGLQFLFEYFSETQRNKGNFPGRFSGRQFSNSRSEMNVSTLELGDSALYLCASGQFRSGNTDTQYFGPGTRLTVL.

The CDR3 sequence is CASSWASGRVNNEQFF. CDR3 nucleotide sequence: TGTGCCAGCAGTTGGGCTAGCGGGAGGGTTAACAATGAGCAGTTCTTC. V gene TRBV27 combines with J gene TRBJ2-1; 12 bases line up with TRBD2. The trim removed 4 bases at V and 5 bases at J, leaving 6 bases unmatched. The CDR3 has 16 amino acids. The germline V gene encodes CDR1 MNHEY and CDR2 SMNVEV (reference sequence).

The CDR3 region is CASSEPDGSYEQYF. The DNA for the CDR3 is TGTGCCAGCAGCGAACCGGACGGTTCCTACGAGCAGTACTTC. V and J are TRBV5-4 and TRBJ2-7; D remains ambiguous. The length of the CDR3 is 14 residues. The germline V gene has CDR1 SGHNT and CDR2 YYREEE (reference sequence). Trimming took 4 bases from V and 1 from J, leaving 12 bases between them. Variable domain in full (rest from reference TRBV5-4 and TRBJ2-7): ETGVTQSPTHLIKTRGQQVTLRCSSQSGHNTVSWYQQALGQGPQFIFQYYREEENGRGNFPPRFSGLQFPNYSSELNVNALELDDSALYLCASSEPDGSYEQYFGPGTRLTVT.

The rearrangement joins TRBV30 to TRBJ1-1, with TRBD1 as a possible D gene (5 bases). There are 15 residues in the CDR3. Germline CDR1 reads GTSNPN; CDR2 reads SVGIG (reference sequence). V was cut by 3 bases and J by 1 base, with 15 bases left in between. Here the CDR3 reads CAWRARGRGNTEAFF. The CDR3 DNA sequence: TGTGCCTGGAGAGCTCGTGGGAGGGGGAACACTGAAGCTTTCTTT.

CDR3 in amino acids: CASRSRQGHLNTEAFF. The CDR3 region has the DNA TGTGCCAGCAGATCCCGACAGGGACACCTGAACACTGAAGCTTTCTTT. The chain uses TRBV7-2 and TRBJ1-1; 7 bases match TRBD1. CDR1 and CDR2 from the germline V gene are SGHTA and FQGNSA. V shed 6 bases, J shed 0 bases, and the junction held 10 bases outside the gene matches. The CDR3 is 16 amino acids. Full variable domain (outside the CDR3, taken from reference TRBV7-2 and TRBJ1-1): GAGVSQSPSNKVTEKGKDVELRCDPISGHTALYWYRQSLGQGLEFLIYFQGNSAPDKSGLPSDRFSAERTGGSVSTLTIQRTQQEDSAVYLCASRSRQGHLNTEAFFGQGTRLTVV.

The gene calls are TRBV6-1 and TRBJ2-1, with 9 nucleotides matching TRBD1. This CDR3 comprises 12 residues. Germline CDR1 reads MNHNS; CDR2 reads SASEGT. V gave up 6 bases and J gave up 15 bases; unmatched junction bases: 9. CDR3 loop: CASSGDRVGRFF. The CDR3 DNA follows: TGTGCCAGCAGCGGGGACAGGGTAGGACGGTTCTTC.

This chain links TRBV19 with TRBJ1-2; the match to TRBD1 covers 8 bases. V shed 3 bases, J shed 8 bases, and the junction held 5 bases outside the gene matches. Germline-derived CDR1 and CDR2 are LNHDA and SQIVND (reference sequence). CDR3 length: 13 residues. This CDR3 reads CASSILTGEGYTF. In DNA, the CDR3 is TGTGCCAGTAGTATCCTGACAGGGGAGGGCTACACCTTC.

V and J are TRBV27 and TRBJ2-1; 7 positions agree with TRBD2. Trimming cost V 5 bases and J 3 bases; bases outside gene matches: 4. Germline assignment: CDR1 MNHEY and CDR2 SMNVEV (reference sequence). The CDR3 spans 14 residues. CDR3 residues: CASSPSGNYNEQFF. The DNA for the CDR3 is TGTGCCAGCAGTCCGAGCGGGAACTACAATGAGCAGTTCTTC.

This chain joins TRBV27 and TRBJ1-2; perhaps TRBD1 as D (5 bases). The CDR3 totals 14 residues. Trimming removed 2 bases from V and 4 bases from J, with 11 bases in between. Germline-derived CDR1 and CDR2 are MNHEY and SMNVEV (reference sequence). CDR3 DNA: TGTGCCAGCAGTTTACTTCCAGGGAGCTATGGCTACACCTTC. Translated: CASSLLPGSYGYTF.

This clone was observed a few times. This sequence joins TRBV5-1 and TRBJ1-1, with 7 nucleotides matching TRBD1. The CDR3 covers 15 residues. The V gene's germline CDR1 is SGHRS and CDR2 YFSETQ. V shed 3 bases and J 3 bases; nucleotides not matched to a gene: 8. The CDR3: CASSSNRGRDTEAFF. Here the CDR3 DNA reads TGCGCCAGCAGCTCTAACAGGGGAAGGGACACTGAAGCTTTCTTT.

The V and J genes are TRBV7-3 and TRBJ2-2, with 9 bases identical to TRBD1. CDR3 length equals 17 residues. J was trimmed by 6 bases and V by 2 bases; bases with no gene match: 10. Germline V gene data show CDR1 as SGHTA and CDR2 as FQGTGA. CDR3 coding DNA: TGTGCCAGCAGCTTATACTTGGGACAGGGACCCGCCGGGGAGCTGTTTTTT. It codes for CASSLYLGQGPAGELFF.

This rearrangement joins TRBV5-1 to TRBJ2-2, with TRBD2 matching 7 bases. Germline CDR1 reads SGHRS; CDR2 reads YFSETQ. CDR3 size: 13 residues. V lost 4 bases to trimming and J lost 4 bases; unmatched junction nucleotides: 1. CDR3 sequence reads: CASSREVTGELFF. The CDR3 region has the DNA TGCGCCAGCAGCCGGGAGGTCACCGGGGAGCTGTTTTTT.

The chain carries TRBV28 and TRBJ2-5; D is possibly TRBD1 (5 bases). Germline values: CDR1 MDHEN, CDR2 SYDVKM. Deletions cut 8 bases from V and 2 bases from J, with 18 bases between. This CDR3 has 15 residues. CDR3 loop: CASRRGALSQETQYF. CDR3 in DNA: TGTGCCAGCCGAAGGGGTGCTCTATCGCAAGAGACCCAGTACTTC.

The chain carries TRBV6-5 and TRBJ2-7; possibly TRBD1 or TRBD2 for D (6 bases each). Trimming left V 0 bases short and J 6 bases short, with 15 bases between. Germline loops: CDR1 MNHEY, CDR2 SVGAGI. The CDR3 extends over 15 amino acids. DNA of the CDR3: TGTGCCAGCAGTTACTCGAAGGGGGAGGTGCGCGAGCAGTACTTC. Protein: CASSYSKGEVREQYF.

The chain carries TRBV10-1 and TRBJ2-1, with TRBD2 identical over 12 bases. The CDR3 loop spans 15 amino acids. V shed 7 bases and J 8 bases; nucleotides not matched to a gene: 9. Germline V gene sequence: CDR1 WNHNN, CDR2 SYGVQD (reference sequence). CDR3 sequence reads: CASIALAGGDHEQFF. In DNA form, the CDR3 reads TGCGCCAGCATTGCCCTAGCGGGAGGGGACCATGAGCAGTTCTTC.

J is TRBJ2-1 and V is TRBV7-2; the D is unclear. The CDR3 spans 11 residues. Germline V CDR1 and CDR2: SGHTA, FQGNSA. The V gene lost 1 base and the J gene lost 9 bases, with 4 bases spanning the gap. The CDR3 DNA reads TGTGCCAGCAGCTTAGTTACTGAGCAGTTCTTC. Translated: CASSLVTEQFF.

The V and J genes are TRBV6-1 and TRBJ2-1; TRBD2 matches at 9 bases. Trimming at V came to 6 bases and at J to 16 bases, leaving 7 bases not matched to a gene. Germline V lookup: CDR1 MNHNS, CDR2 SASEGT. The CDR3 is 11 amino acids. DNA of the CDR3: TGTGCCAGCAGCCTAGCGGGACCTTGCTTCTTC. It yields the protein CASSLAGPCFF.

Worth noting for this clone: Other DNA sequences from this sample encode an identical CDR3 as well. The CDR3 DNA sequence: TGTGCCAGCAGCAGCCTAGCGGGAGGAGGTAATGAGCAGTTCTTC. This codes for CASSSLAGGGNEQFF. V gene TRBV11-3 combines with J gene TRBJ2-1, with 11 positions matching TRBD2. The germline gives CDR1 SGHNT, CDR2 YENEEA. The ends lost 5 bases at V and 7 bases at J; junction bases unmatched: 7. The CDR3 has 15 residues.

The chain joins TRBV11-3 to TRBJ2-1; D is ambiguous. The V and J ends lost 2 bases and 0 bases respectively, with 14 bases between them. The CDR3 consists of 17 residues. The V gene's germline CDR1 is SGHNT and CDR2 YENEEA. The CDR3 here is CASSLYRLLSSYNEQFF. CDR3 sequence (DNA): TGTGCCAGCAGCTTATATCGGCTCCTGAGCTCCTACAATGAGCAGTTCTTC.

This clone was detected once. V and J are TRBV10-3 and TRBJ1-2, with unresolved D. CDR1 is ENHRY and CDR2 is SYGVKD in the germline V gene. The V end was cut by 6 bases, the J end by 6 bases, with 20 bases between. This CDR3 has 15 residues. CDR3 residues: CAIRASGGRADGYTF. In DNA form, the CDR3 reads TGTGCCATCAGGGCCAGCGGTGGAAGGGCGGATGGCTACACCTTC.

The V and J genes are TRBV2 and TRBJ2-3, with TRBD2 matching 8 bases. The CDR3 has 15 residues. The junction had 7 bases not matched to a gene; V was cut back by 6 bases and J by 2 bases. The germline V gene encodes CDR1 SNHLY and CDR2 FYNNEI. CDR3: CASRLLAGYTDTQYF. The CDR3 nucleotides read TGTGCCAGCAGATTGCTAGCGGGTTACACAGATACGCAGTATTTT.

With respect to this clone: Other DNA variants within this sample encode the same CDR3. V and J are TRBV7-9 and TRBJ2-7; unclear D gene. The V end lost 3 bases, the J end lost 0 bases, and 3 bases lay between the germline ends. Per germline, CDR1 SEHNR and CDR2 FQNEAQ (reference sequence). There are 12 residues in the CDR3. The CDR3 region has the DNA TGTGCCAGCAGCTTGGGCTCCTACGAGCAGTACTTC. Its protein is CASSLGSYEQYF.

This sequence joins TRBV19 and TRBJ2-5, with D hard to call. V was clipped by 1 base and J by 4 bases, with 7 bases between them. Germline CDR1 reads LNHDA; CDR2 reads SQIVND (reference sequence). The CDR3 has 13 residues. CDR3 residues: CASSIGAVETQYF. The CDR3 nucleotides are TGTGCCAGTAGTATAGGGGCGGTAGAGACCCAGTACTTC.

As DNA, the CDR3 is TGTGCCAGCACCCGGGAGGGCCGGAGCAATGAGCAGTTCTTC. This sequence encodes CASTREGRSNEQFF. The chain links TRBV6-6 to TRBJ2-1, with 8 bases lining up with TRBD2. In germline, CDR1 is MNHNY, CDR2 SVGAGI (reference sequence). Germline trimming cut 7 bases from V and 6 bases from J; bases unmatched to any gene: 8. The CDR3 extends over 14 amino acids.

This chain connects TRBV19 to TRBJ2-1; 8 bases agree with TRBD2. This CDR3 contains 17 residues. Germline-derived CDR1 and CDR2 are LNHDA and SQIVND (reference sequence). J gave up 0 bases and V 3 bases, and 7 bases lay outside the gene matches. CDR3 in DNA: TGTGCCAGTAGTATTCTAGGGACTAGGAGCTCCTACAATGAGCAGTTCTTC. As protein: CASSILGTRSSYNEQFF.

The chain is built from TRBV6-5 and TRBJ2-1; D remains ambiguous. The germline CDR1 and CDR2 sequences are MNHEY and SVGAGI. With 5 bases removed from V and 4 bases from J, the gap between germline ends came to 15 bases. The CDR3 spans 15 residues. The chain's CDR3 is CASSVSATKYNEQFF. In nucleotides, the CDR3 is TGTGCCAGCAGTGTCAGCGCCACGAAGTACAATGAGCAGTTCTTC.